A single sample gave rise to the 26 T cell receptor beta chains below, sequenced in a study of T cell repertoires in cytomegalovirus infection. MiXCR, applied by TCRdb to the reads, yields one record per CDR3 protein. The sample carries 700,000 to 950,000 distinct CDR3 sequences, roughly 33% recorded once. Their recognized antigens are unknown. The sequencing here drew on cultured CD8+ T cells from PBMCs, taken from culture after CMV antigen stimulation. The receptors stem from a human donor in good health (CMV status not recorded). Some clones in this sample may be carry-over from other donors' samples.

The rearrangement uses TRBV6-5 and TRBJ2-5; D tentatively fits TRBD1 or TRBD2 (5 bases each). V was pared by 0 bases and J by 5 bases, with 19 bases between. Germline CDR1 reads MNHEY; CDR2 reads SVGAGI. CDR3 size: 17 residues. The CDR3 region has the DNA TGTGCCAGCAGTTACTCGAGTTACTCTTATGAGGGGGAGACCCAGTACTTC. Translated: CASSYSSYSYEGETQYF.

The chain has TRBV29-1 and TRBJ1-2; D is perhaps TRBD1 (5 bases). The CDR3 has 15 residues. In germline, CDR1 is SQVTM, CDR2 ANQGSEA. Trimming cost V 0 bases and J 1 base, with 12 bases left between them. The CDR3 is CSVEDQGGGNYGYTF. The CDR3 DNA follows: TGCAGCGTTGAAGATCAAGGCGGGGGTAACTATGGCTACACCTTC.

The chain couples TRBV5-8 to TRBJ2-5; 10 nucleotides match TRBD1. The germline gives CDR1 SGHTS, CDR2 YDEGEE. CDR3 length equals 16 residues. The trim removed 3 bases at V and 0 bases at J, leaving 5 bases unmatched. The CDR3 reads CASSWGQGPYQETQYF. CDR3 DNA sequence: TGTGCCAGCAGCTGGGGACAGGGGCCGTACCAAGAGACCCAGTACTTC.

The V gene is TRBV27, the J gene TRBJ1-5; a weak D match, TRBD1 (5 bases). V was clipped by 4 bases and J by 3 bases, with 13 bases between them. This CDR3 is built from 15 residues. Germline CDR1 reads MNHEY; CDR2 reads SMNVEV (reference sequence). CDR3 nucleotide sequence: TGTGCCAGCAGTTCCCGACAGACCTACAATCAGCCCCAGCATTTT. It translates to CASSSRQTYNQPQHF.

The chain links TRBV7-6 to TRBJ1-3; D call uncertain. The CDR3 extends over 14 amino acids. The germline V gene has CDR1 SGHVS and CDR2 FNYEAQ. Trimming pared 5 bases from V and 3 bases from J, leaving 11 bases between. The CDR3 spells CASSLDKNGNTIYF. The CDR3, as DNA: TGTGCCAGCAGCCTTGACAAAAATGGAAACACCATATATTTT.

This clonotype was found many times. The chain combines TRBV4-3 with TRBJ2-1; 11 nucleotides agree with TRBD2. From germline, CDR1 is LGHNA and CDR2 YSLEER. CDR3 length: 20 residues. Unmatched junction bases numbered 12, after V lost 2 bases and J lost 0 bases. Written as DNA, the CDR3 is TGCGCCAGCAGCCAATTCGGGACTAGCGGCCTTGGGGGCTCCTACAATGAGCAGTTCTTC. The encoded protein is CASSQFGTSGLGGSYNEQFF.

This clonotype was recorded a few times. The gene calls are TRBV6-1 and TRBJ2-1, with TRBD2 matching over 7 bases. The J segment lost 0 bases and the V segment lost 7 bases, leaving 3 bases of the junction unmatched. Germline CDR1 MNHNS, CDR2 SASEGT. This CDR3 is 14 amino acids long. This CDR3 reads CASKIAGSYNEQFF. The CDR3 DNA is TGTGCCAGCAAGATAGCGGGCTCCTACAATGAGCAGTTCTTC.

This clonotype was seen more than once but under ten times. V is TRBV4-3 and J is TRBJ2-2, with 9 bases that match TRBD1. This CDR3 is built from 15 residues. Germline V lookup: CDR1 LGHNA, CDR2 YSLEER. The trim removed 1 base at V and 6 bases at J, leaving 3 bases unmatched. CDR3 sequence (DNA): TGCGCCAGCAGCCAAGGGGACAGGGCTGCCGGGGAGCTGTTTTTT. It encodes CASSQGDRAAGELFF.

The genes are TRBV7-3 and TRBJ2-1, with D perhaps matching TRBD1 (5 bases). The germline gives CDR1 SGHTA, CDR2 FQGTGA. V shed 5 bases and J shed 8 bases, with 13 bases lying between them. CDR3 length: 13 amino acids. The CDR3 nucleotides are TGTGCCAGCAGCCAAAGGCAGGGCTATGAGCAGTTCTTC. This translates into CASSQRQGYEQFF.

V usage is TRBV19 and J usage is TRBJ1-1; weak D call: TRBD1 (5 bases). Germline values: CDR1 LNHDA, CDR2 SQIVND (reference sequence). The CDR3 extends over 14 amino acids. V was shortened by 5 bases and J by 3 bases, with 13 bases between the two germline ends. The CDR3 here is CASSPSGRDTEAFF. CDR3 sequence (DNA): TGTGCCAGTAGTCCCTCAGGGAGAGACACTGAAGCTTTCTTT.

The rearrangement links TRBV27 to TRBJ2-5, with D perhaps being TRBD1 or TRBD2 (6 bases each). V was pared by 2 bases and J by 3 bases, with 16 bases between. CDR1 is MNHEY and CDR2 is SMNVEV in the germline V gene (reference sequence). The CDR3 is 16 residues long. The CDR3 protein is CASSLVGGSFEETQYF. CDR3 DNA sequence: TGTGCCAGCAGTTTAGTAGGGGGGAGTTTTGAAGAGACCCAGTACTTC.

The genes are TRBV6-6 and TRBJ1-2, with 7 bases fitting TRBD1. This CDR3 comprises 15 residues. V shed 0 bases, J shed 6 bases, and the junction held 7 bases outside the gene matches. CDR1 and CDR2 (germline): MNHNY, SVGAGI (reference sequence). In nucleotides, the CDR3 is TGTGCCAGCAGTTACTCTCCGGGACAGAGAAATGGCTACACCTTC. Translated: CASSYSPGQRNGYTF.

This clonotype was counted only a few times. This chain joins TRBV20-1 and TRBJ2-1; 9 nucleotides agree with TRBD2. J was trimmed by 2 bases and V by 0 bases; bases with no gene match: 2. In germline, CDR1 is DFQATT, CDR2 SNEGSKA (reference sequence). This CDR3 contains 15 residues. The CDR3 sequence: CSARDLAGAYNEQFF. In DNA, the CDR3 is TGCAGTGCTAGAGATTTAGCGGGGGCCTACAATGAGCAGTTCTTC.

V is TRBV6-2 or TRBV6-3 and J is TRBJ1-2; 11 positions match TRBD1. This CDR3 is built from 16 residues. CDR1 is MNHEY, CDR2 SVGEGT, per germline. After removal of 4 bases from V and 4 bases from J, the junction contained 8 bases not matched to a gene. The CDR3 DNA reads as TGTGCCAGCAGTTCCACCGGGACAGGGGGTACCTATGGCTACACCTTC. Translated: CASSSTGTGGTYGYTF.

This clonotype was detected many times. This chain joins TRBV7-8 and TRBJ2-7; D gene uncertain. CDR3 length equals 14 residues. Trimming removed 1 base at V and 3 bases at J, with 10 bases between. Germline V gene sequence: CDR1 SGHVS, CDR2 FQNEAQ. In nucleotides, the CDR3 is TGTGCCAGCAGCTTAGAAAGGGTTGGCTACGAGCAGTACGTC. Protein: CASSLERVGYEQYV.

This clonotype was recorded at least ten times. The chain has TRBV7-2 and TRBJ1-1; D perhaps matches TRBD1 (6 bases). Trimming removed 5 bases at V and 8 bases at J, with 6 bases between. This CDR3 contains 10 residues. Germline V gene data show CDR1 as SGHTA and CDR2 as FQGNSA. CDR3 in amino acids: CASSQGEAFF. CDR3 bases: TGTGCCAGCAGCCAGGGGGAAGCTTTCTTT.

This clonotype was detected a few times. This sequence joins TRBV15 and TRBJ2-1, with D possibly matching TRBD2 (5 bases). CDR3 length: 13 amino acids. V lost 4 bases, J lost 7 bases, and 11 bases lay in between. Germline values: CDR1 LNHNV, CDR2 YYDKDF (reference sequence). This chain's CDR3 is CATSTLRGNEQFF. In DNA, the CDR3 is TGTGCCACCAGCACCCTCCGGGGAAATGAGCAGTTCTTC.

This clonotype has just a few counts. The chain carries TRBV3-1 and TRBJ2-7; D remains ambiguous. CDR1 is LGHDT, CDR2 YNNKEL, per germline (reference sequence). CDR3 size: 12 residues. V lost 3 bases, J lost 5 bases, and 8 bases lay in between. The CDR3 coding sequence is TGTGCCAGCAGCCAGGGCAGTCACGAGCAGTACGTC. Its translation is CASSQGSHEQYV.

The chain is built from TRBV12-3 or TRBV12-4 and TRBJ2-2; D is perhaps TRBD1 or TRBD2 (5 bases each). The CDR3 length is 15 residues. V lost 6 bases to trimming and J lost 5 bases, with 16 bases between them. CDR3 DNA: TGTGCCAGCAGCCCGGGACCTACCCCGACCGGGGAGCTGTTTTTT. It is translated as CASSPGPTPTGELFF.

Note on this clonotype: This clone may be a read error of a much larger clone one base away. V and J are TRBV7-8 and TRBJ2-5; D perhaps matches TRBD1 (6 bases). The germline CDR1 and CDR2 sequences are SGHVS and FQNEAQ. CDR3 length equals 13 residues. CDR3 region: CASNLEGEETQYF. In nucleotides, the CDR3 is TGTGCCAGCAACTTAGAGGGGGAAGAGACCCAGTACTTC.

V gene TRBV7-9 combines with J gene TRBJ1-2; TRBD1 matches 7 bases. This CDR3 region has 15 residues. J gave up 2 bases and V 4 bases, and 7 bases lay outside the gene matches. Germline CDR1 and CDR2: SEHNR and FQNEAQ (reference sequence). CDR3 bases: TGTGCCAGCAGCTCACTTACAGGGGACAACTATGGCTACACCTTC. Translating it yields CASSSLTGDNYGYTF.

This clonotype was counted ten times or more. The chain recombines TRBV13 with TRBJ1-6; D remains unclear. V lost 0 bases and J 8 bases, leaving 5 bases between the germline ends. CDR3 length: 13 residues. The germline gives CDR1 PRHDT, CDR2 FYEKMQ (reference sequence). The CDR3 DNA reads TGTGCCAGCAGCTTAGGGAGGTATTCACCCCTCCACTTT. Translated: CASSLGRYSPLHF.

The V call is TRBV11-2, the J call TRBJ1-2, with 10 bases lining up with TRBD1. The V segment lost 7 bases and the J segment 2 bases; nucleotides outside the gene matches: 10. The CDR3 spans 16 residues. CDR1 and CDR2 (germline): SGHAT, FQNNGV. The CDR3 spells CASTLNPGQGNYGYTF. The DNA of the CDR3 is TGTGCCAGCACACTCAATCCGGGACAGGGGAACTATGGCTACACCTTC.

The rearrangement joins TRBV20-1 to TRBJ2-7; perhaps D is TRBD1 or TRBD2 (5 bases each). Germline assignment: CDR1 DFQATT and CDR2 SNEGSKA (reference sequence). V lost 7 bases, J lost 0 bases, and 7 bases lay in between. The CDR3 sequence is 11 residues long. The CDR3 reads CSGGNSYEQYF. The DNA for the CDR3 is TGCAGTGGGGGGAACTCCTACGAGCAGTACTTC.

This chain links TRBV27 with TRBJ1-6; D call uncertain. The CDR3 runs to 14 residues. Germline loops: CDR1 MNHEY, CDR2 SMNVEV (reference sequence). The V and J ends lost 8 bases and 0 bases respectively, with 8 bases between them. The CDR3 loop is CASQPSSYNSPLHF. The CDR3 region has the DNA TGTGCCAGCCAGCCGAGCTCCTATAATTCACCCCTCCACTTT.

This clonotype was counted a few times. The chain is built from TRBV7-9 and TRBJ1-5; tentatively, D is TRBD1 (5 bases). CDR1 and CDR2 (germline): SEHNR, FQNEAQ (reference sequence). This CDR3 contains 15 residues. The V end was cut by 11 bases, the J end by 0 bases, with 17 bases between. In nucleotides, the CDR3 is TGTGCCTCAACTTCGGGGGACCTTAGCAATCAGCCCCAGCATTTT. It is translated as CASTSGDLSNQPQHF.